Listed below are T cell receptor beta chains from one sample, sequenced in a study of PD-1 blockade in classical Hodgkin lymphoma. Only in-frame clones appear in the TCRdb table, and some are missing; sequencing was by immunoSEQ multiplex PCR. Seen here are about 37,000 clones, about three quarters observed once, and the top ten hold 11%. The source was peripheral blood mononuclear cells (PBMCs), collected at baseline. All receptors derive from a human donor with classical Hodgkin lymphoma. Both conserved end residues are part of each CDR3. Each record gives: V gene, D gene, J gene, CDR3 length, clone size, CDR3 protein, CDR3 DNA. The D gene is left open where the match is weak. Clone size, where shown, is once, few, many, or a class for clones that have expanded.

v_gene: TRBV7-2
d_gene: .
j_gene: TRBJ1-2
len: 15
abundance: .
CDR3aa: CASSLGRQAASGYTF
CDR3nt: TGTGCCAGCAGCTTAGGCCGACAGGCCGCCTCGGGCTACACCTTC

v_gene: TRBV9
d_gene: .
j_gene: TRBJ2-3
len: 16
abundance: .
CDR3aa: CASSEGGGANTDTQYF
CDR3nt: TGTGCCAGCAGCGAGGGTGGGGGCGCCAACACAGATACGCAGTATTTT

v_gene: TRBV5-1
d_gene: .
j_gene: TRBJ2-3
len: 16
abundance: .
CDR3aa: CASSLTSTQFTDTQYF
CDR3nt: TGCGCCAGCAGCTTGACTTCGACGCAGTTCACAGATACGCAGTATTTT

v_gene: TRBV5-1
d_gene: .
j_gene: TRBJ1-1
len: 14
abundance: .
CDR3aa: CASSFRLGTPEAFF
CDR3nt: TGCGCCAGCAGCTTTCGGTTAGGGACCCCTGAAGCTTTCTTT

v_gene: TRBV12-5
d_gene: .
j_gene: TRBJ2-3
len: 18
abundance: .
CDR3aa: CASGLVRQDELGTDTQYF
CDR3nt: TGTGCTAGTGGTTTGGTCCGACAGGACGAACTTGGCACAGATACGCAGTATTTT

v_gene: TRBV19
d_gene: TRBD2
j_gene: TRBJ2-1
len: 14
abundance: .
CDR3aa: CASSAGTSRKGQFF
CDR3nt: TGTGCCAGTAGTGCCGGGACTAGCCGAAAGGGGCAGTTCTTC

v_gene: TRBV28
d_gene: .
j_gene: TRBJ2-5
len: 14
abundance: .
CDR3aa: CASSYGGVQETQYF
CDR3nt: TGTGCCAGCAGTTACGGAGGGGTCCAAGAGACCCAGTACTTC

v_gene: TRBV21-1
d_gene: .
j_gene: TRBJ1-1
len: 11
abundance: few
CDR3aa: CASSKDSEAFF
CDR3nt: TGTGCCAGCAGCAAAGACAGTGAAGCTTTCTTT

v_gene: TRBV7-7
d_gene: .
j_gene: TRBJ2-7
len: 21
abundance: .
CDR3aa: CASSLGDIDRGGSVFSYEQYF
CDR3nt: TGTGCTAGCAGCTTAGGGGATATCGACAGGGGAGGGTCGGTGTTTTCCTACGAGCAGTACTTC

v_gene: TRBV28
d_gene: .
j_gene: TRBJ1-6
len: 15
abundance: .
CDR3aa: CASSLDSFYNSPLHF
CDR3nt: TGTGCCAGCAGTTTGGACAGCTTCTATAATTCACCCCTCCACTTT

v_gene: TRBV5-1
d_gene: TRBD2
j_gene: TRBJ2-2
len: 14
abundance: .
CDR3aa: CASSLVVAGVELFF
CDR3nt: TGCGCCAGCAGCCTGGTGGTAGCGGGAGTGGAGCTGTTTTTT

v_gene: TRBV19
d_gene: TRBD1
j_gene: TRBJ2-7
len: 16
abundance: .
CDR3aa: CASSILPRDRGHEQYF
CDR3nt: TGTGCCAGTAGTATCCTGCCCCGGGACAGGGGCCACGAGCAGTACTTC

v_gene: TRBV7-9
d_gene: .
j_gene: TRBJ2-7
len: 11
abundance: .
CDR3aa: CASSTSYEQYF
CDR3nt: TGTGCCAGCAGCACCTCCTACGAGCAGTACTTC

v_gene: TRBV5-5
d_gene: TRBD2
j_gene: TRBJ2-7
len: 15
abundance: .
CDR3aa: CASSGGLAGEEEQYF
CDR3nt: TGTGCCAGCAGCGGCGGACTAGCGGGAGAAGAGGAGCAGTACTTC

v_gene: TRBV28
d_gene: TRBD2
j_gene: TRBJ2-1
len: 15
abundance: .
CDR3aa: CASSASGEGYNEQFF
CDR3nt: TGTGCCAGCAGTGCTAGCGGGGAGGGCTACAATGAGCAGTTCTTC

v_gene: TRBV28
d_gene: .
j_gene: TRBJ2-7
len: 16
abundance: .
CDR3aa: CASSVADRRASYEQYF
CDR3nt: TGTGCCAGCAGCGTGGCGGATAGACGGGCCTCCTACGAGCAGTACTTC

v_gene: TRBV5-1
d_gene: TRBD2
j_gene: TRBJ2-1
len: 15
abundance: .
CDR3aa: CASSLELAGEDEQFF
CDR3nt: TGCGCCAGCAGCTTGGAACTAGCGGGAGAGGATGAGCAGTTCTTC

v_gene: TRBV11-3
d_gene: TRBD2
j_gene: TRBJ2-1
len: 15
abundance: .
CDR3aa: CASSLGGTRGAEQFF
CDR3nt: TGTGCCAGCAGCTTAGGAGGGACTAGGGGTGCGGAGCAGTTCTTC

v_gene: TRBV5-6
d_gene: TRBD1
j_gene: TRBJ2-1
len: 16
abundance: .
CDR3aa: CASSSPETYRGNEQFF
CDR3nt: TGTGCCAGCAGCTCCCCCGAAACTTACAGGGGCAATGAGCAGTTCTTC